The 26 T cell receptor beta chains in this list originate from one sample, sequenced in a study of T cell changes during pregnancy in multiple sclerosis. Sequencing used immunoSEQ multiplex PCR; TCRdb keeps in-frame clones, though not all of them. The sample has some 130,000 clones; roughly 97% are singletons. The sequences come from peripheral blood, collected after pregnancy. The receptors here all came from a female donor with multiple sclerosis, enrolled in a pregnancy study.

The chain carries TRBV7-6 and TRBJ2-7, with a possible D match to TRBD2 (6 bases). The V and J ends lost 5 bases and 3 bases respectively, with 14 bases between them. CDR1 SGHVS and CDR2 FNYEAQ come from the germline V gene. The CDR3 is 14 residues long. The CDR3 loop reads CASSLYGGIYEQYF. CDR3 coding DNA: TGTGCCAGCAGCCTATATGGGGGGATCTACGAGCAGTACTTC.

This rearrangement joins TRBV6-1 to TRBJ2-1; 9 bases fit TRBD2. The CDR3 runs to 14 residues. The germline V gene has CDR1 MNHNS and CDR2 SASEGT. V shed 7 bases, J shed 4 bases, and the junction held 5 bases outside the gene matches. The CDR3 DNA sequence: TGTGCCAGCATAGCGGGAGCGGGTTACAATGAGCAGTTCTTC. This codes for CASIAGAGYNEQFF.

The chain combines TRBV25-1 with TRBJ2-3, with 9 bases fitting TRBD2. The CDR3 consists of 15 residues. V shed 5 bases and J 2 bases; nucleotides not matched to a gene: 5. Germline CDR1 MGHDK, CDR2 SYGVNS. CDR3 DNA: TGTGCCAGCAGTCCCTGGACTAGCGACACAGATACGCAGTATTTT. Translating gives CASSPWTSDTDTQYF.

The chain combines TRBV29-1 with TRBJ2-2; TRBD1 matches at 11 bases. CDR1 SQVTM and CDR2 ANQGSEA come from the germline V gene. V lost 7 bases, J lost 3 bases, and 4 bases stayed unmatched. This CDR3 has 14 residues. CDR3 nucleotides: TGCAGCGGACTGGGACAGGGGGACACCGGGGAGCTGTTTTTT. As protein: CSGLGQGDTGELFF.

The chain links TRBV2 to TRBJ2-5; tentative D call: TRBD1 (6 bases). Trimming left V 5 bases short and J 2 bases short, with 9 bases between. Per germline, CDR1 SNHLY and CDR2 FYNNEI. The CDR3 contains 13 residues. The CDR3 spells CASSSQGQETQYF. The CDR3 DNA reads as TGTGCCAGCAGTTCCCAGGGGCAAGAGACCCAGTACTTC.

The gene calls are TRBV28 and TRBJ2-2; TRBD2 aligns across 10 bases. The junction had 23 bases not matched to a gene; V was cut back by 7 bases and J by 0 bases. Germline values: CDR1 MDHEN, CDR2 SYDVKM. This CDR3 contains 22 residues. CDR3 region: CASKVRDGPRIAGGPNTGELFF. CDR3 in DNA: TGTGCCAGCAAAGTCCGGGACGGACCACGCATAGCGGGAGGACCGAACACCGGGGAGCTGTTTTTT.

This chain connects TRBV5-1 to TRBJ2-6; D is uncertain. The CDR3 runs to 16 residues. V lost 0 bases to trimming and J lost 1 base, with 8 bases between them. Germline-derived CDR1 and CDR2 are SGHRS and YFSETQ. In nucleotides, the CDR3 is TGCGCCAGCAGCTTGGACAGAAGTTCTGGGGCCAACGTCCTGACTTTC. Residues: CASSLDRSSGANVLTF.

This rearrangement joins TRBV19 to TRBJ1-1; 9 bases fit TRBD1. The CDR3 consists of 13 residues. The ends lost 6 bases at V and 10 bases at J; junction bases unmatched: 9. Germline loops: CDR1 LNHDA, CDR2 SQIVND (reference sequence). CDR3 DNA: TGTGCCAGTAGCACAGGGGGCATTCTCTCAGCTTTCTTT. As protein: CASSTGGILSAFF.

The chain joins TRBV5-1 to TRBJ1-4; D is ambiguous. The length of the CDR3 is 13 residues. Germline CDR1 is SGHRS and CDR2 is YFSETQ. V was shortened by 7 bases and J by 4 bases, with 11 bases between the two germline ends. Here the CDR3 reads CASGENNNEKLFF. As DNA, the CDR3 is TGCGCCAGCGGGGAGAACAATAATGAAAAACTGTTTTTT.

V usage is TRBV11-1 and J usage is TRBJ2-2; possible D gene TRBD1, 5 bases. This CDR3 is 15 amino acids long. Germline assignment: CDR1 SGHAT and CDR2 FQDESV (reference sequence). V dropped 5 bases and J dropped 2 bases, with 12 bases sitting between them. This CDR3 is CASSPDRRNTGELFF. The CDR3 DNA is TGTGCCAGCAGCCCTGACAGACGAAACACCGGGGAGCTGTTTTTT.

The chain has TRBV29-1 and TRBJ1-1, with D possibly being TRBD1 (6 bases). The CDR3 consists of 14 residues. V lost 3 bases to trimming and J lost 0 bases, with 11 bases between them. Per germline, CDR1 SQVTM and CDR2 ANQGSEA. The CDR3 DNA sequence: TGCAGCGTTGACGGGGGGCGAATGAACACTGAAGCTTTCTTT. Translated, it gives CSVDGGRMNTEAFF.

This clone is a singleton in its sample. This sequence joins TRBV10-3 and TRBJ2-1, with 10 nucleotides matching TRBD2. The germline V gene encodes CDR1 ENHRY and CDR2 SYGVKD. The CDR3 totals 15 residues. The trim removed 6 bases at V and 7 bases at J, leaving 9 bases unmatched. The CDR3 DNA follows: TGTGCCATCAGCCCCCTAGCGGGAGCGGGGAATGAGCAGTTCTTC. This codes for CAISPLAGAGNEQFF.

The CDR3 bases are TGTGCCAGCAACTCCGGCAGGGGGCGGGGAGGTAAGCCCCAGCATTTT. Translating it yields CASNSGRGRGGKPQHF. The chain carries TRBV6-6 and TRBJ1-5; 8 bases match TRBD1. Germline V gene lookup returns CDR1 MNHNY and CDR2 SVGAGI (reference sequence). V shed 7 bases and J 8 bases; nucleotides not matched to a gene: 16. The length of the CDR3 is 16 residues.

The chain uses TRBV7-9 and TRBJ2-3; TRBD2 aligns across 8 bases. CDR1 and CDR2 (germline): SEHNR, FQNEAQ (reference sequence). The CDR3 has 12 amino acids. V lost 5 bases, J lost 8 bases, and 3 bases stayed unmatched. The CDR3 protein is CASSLLAVTQYF. CDR3 bases: TGTGCCAGCAGCCTACTAGCGGTTACGCAGTATTTT.

This rearrangement joins TRBV5-1 to TRBJ1-6; tentatively, D is TRBD1 (6 bases). The CDR3 loop spans 16 amino acids. Germline V gives CDR1 SGHRS, CDR2 YFSETQ. Trimming pared 0 bases from V and 9 bases from J, leaving 16 bases between. The CDR3 sequence: CASSLGAGQRSSPLHF. CDR3 DNA: TGCGCCAGCAGCTTGGGAGCCGGACAGAGGAGTTCACCCCTCCACTTT.

This clone was recorded only once. The chain joins TRBV4-1 to TRBJ1-2, with 10 bases aligning to TRBD1. The J segment lost 3 bases and the V segment lost 3 bases, leaving 4 bases of the junction unmatched. The germline V gene has CDR1 MGHRA and CDR2 YSYEKL. This CDR3 comprises 15 residues. The CDR3 protein is CASSQRTGGDYGYTF. The CDR3 DNA follows: TGCGCCAGCAGCCAGCGGACAGGGGGGGACTATGGCTACACCTTC.

V gene TRBV18 combines with J gene TRBJ2-7; no clear D gene. Deletions cut 5 bases from V and 2 bases from J, with 10 bases between. CDR1 KGHSH and CDR2 LQKENI come from the germline V gene. The CDR3 sequence is 13 residues long. The CDR3 spells CASSESAAYEQYF. The CDR3 DNA follows: TGTGCCAGCTCAGAAAGCGCCGCCTACGAGCAGTACTTC.

This chain joins TRBV6-6 and TRBJ2-1; D is possibly TRBD2 (6 bases). This CDR3 has 12 residues. The germline V gene encodes CDR1 MNHNY and CDR2 SVGAGI (reference sequence). Trimming cost V 8 bases and J 5 bases, with 10 bases left between them. CDR3 in DNA: TGTGCCAGCCAGGGACTCAACAATGAGCAGTTCTTC. Its translation is CASQGLNNEQFF.

The J gene is TRBJ2-3, the V gene TRBV29-1; 10 positions agree with TRBD2. This CDR3 has 13 amino acids. The J segment lost 2 bases and the V segment lost 6 bases, leaving 2 bases of the junction unmatched. In germline, CDR1 is SQVTM, CDR2 ANQGSEA. DNA of the CDR3: TGCAGCGTGGGACTAGCGCTCACAGATACGCAGTATTTT. Encoded protein: CSVGLALTDTQYF.

The J gene is TRBJ2-7, the V gene TRBV19; 10 nucleotides line up with TRBD2. Looked up from germline, CDR1 is LNHDA and CDR2 is SQIVND (reference sequence). This CDR3 has 14 residues. Germline trimming cut 1 base from V and 4 bases from J; bases unmatched to any gene: 1. The CDR3 protein is CASSIGTSGYEQYF. Here the CDR3 DNA reads TGTGCCAGTAGTATAGGGACTAGCGGTTACGAGCAGTACTTC.

The chain employs TRBV2 and TRBJ2-3; the match to TRBD2 covers 10 bases. V gave up 4 bases and J gave up 6 bases; unmatched junction bases: 7. The CDR3 is made up of 15 amino acids. Germline V lookup: CDR1 SNHLY, CDR2 FYNNEI. CDR3 sequence reads: CASSAWSSGSDTQYF. The CDR3 DNA follows: TGTGCCAGCAGTGCTTGGTCTAGCGGGAGCGATACGCAGTATTTT.

This chain uses TRBV4-2 with TRBJ2-1; TRBD2 matches 12 bases. V gave up 0 bases and J gave up 10 bases; unmatched junction bases: 7. Germline V gene sequence: CDR1 LGHNA, CDR2 YNFKEQ. This CDR3 spans 16 amino acids. The CDR3, as DNA: TGTGCCAGCAGCCAAGAAAGTCTAGCGGGAGGGTCGGAGCAGTTCTTC. Protein sequence: CASSQESLAGGSEQFF.

This chain links TRBV19 with TRBJ2-7; TRBD1 matches 7 bases. The trim removed 5 bases at V and 0 bases at J, leaving 4 bases unmatched. This CDR3 contains 14 residues. Germline lookup yields CDR1 LNHDA and CDR2 SQIVND (reference sequence). The CDR3 protein is CASSVGTVSYEQYF. DNA of the CDR3: TGTGCCAGTAGTGTCGGGACAGTCTCCTACGAGCAGTACTTC.

This clone was observed once. This sequence joins TRBV4-2 and TRBJ2-7; 9 bases align to TRBD1. V lost 1 base, J lost 3 bases, and 7 bases stayed unmatched. Germline V lookup: CDR1 LGHNA, CDR2 YNFKEQ. This CDR3 region has 16 residues. The CDR3 sequence: CASSQVPGTGRYEQYF. As DNA, the CDR3 is TGTGCCAGCAGCCAAGTACCCGGGACAGGGCGCTACGAGCAGTACTTC.

This clone was detected a few times. The chain combines TRBV19 with TRBJ2-7; tentative D call: TRBD1 (6 bases). Trimming cost V 5 bases and J 7 bases, with 18 bases left between them. Germline-derived CDR1 and CDR2 are LNHDA and SQIVND (reference sequence). The CDR3 runs 14 residues. The CDR3 reads CASSDTGTPREQYF. The CDR3 nucleotides read TGTGCCAGTAGTGACACAGGGACCCCTCGAGAGCAGTACTTC.

The chain links TRBV28 to TRBJ1-1, with TRBD1 identical over 7 bases. The CDR3 contains 13 residues. Germline V gene lookup returns CDR1 MDHEN and CDR2 SYDVKM. After removal of 5 bases from V and 11 bases from J, the junction contained 11 bases not matched to a gene. The CDR3, as DNA: TGTGCCAGCAGTGCTCGGGACAGCGGCGACGCTTTCTTT. Translation: CASSARDSGDAFF.